The 14 T cell receptor beta chains listed next were all sequenced from one sample in a study of post-analysis software for immune sequencing data. Broader study findings: Included in a set of five TRBV segments more frequent in patients than controls were TRBV5-6, TRBV5-1 and TRBV20-1.

No antigen is known for these receptors. Researchers reported that TCR beta cDNA libraries carried unique molecular identifiers. One entry per CDR3 protein results from TCRdb running MiXCR on the PCR reads. The repertoire holds under 200,000 distinct CDR3 sequences, with 29% as singletons. Material for sequencing was blood. These receptors all come from a girl aged 2-17 years with multiple sclerosis.

This clonotype has more than one count but fewer than ten. The chain joins TRBV2 to TRBJ2-7; a possible D gene is TRBD1 (6 bases). V was shortened by 5 bases and J by 0 bases, with 14 bases between the two germline ends. The CDR3 extends over 15 amino acids. CDR1 and CDR2 (germline): SNHLY, FYNNEI. The CDR3 here is CASSSQGRGSYEQYF. CDR3 DNA sequence: TGTGCCAGCAGTTCACAGGGAAGGGGCTCCTACGAGCAGTACTTC.

The rearrangement uses TRBV20-1 and TRBJ1-2; TRBD1 is a possible D gene (5 bases). Germline lookup yields CDR1 DFQATT and CDR2 SNEGSKA (reference sequence). The CDR3 extends over 15 amino acids. The V gene lost 0 bases and the J gene lost 4 bases, with 15 bases spanning the gap. DNA for the CDR3: TGCAGTGCTAGAGACCTCGGGGGGTCAGGCTATGGCTACACCTTC. This encodes CSARDLGGSGYGYTF.

The V and J genes are TRBV5-4 and TRBJ2-7, with 7 bases that match TRBD1. The J call is uncertain, as TRBJ2-5 better fits the DNA end. The CDR3 extends over 13 amino acids. Germline V CDR1 and CDR2: SGHNT, YYREEE (reference sequence). This CDR3 is CASSLPGQETQYF. DNA of the CDR3: TGTGCCAGCAGCTTACCGGGACAGGAGACCCAGTACTTC.

Here the CDR3 DNA reads TGTGCCACACGGGACAACCAAGAGACCCAGTACTTC. Translation gives CATRDNQETQYF. This chain joins TRBV15 and TRBJ2-5, with a possible D match to TRBD1 (6 bases). The CDR3 is 12 residues long. Trimming left V 9 bases short and J 0 bases short, with 8 bases between. Germline V gene data show CDR1 as LNHNV and CDR2 as YYDKDF (reference sequence).

V and J are TRBV3-1 and TRBJ1-4, with D possibly matching TRBD1 (6 bases). This CDR3 has 16 residues. The V end lost 0 bases, the J end lost 3 bases, and 11 bases lay between the germline ends. Germline lookup yields CDR1 LGHDT and CDR2 YNNKEL (reference sequence). CDR3 loop: CASSQDVGASNEKLFF. The CDR3, as DNA: TGTGCCAGCAGCCAAGATGTGGGGGCATCTAATGAAAAACTGTTTTTT.

This clonotype was seen ten or more times. The chain recombines TRBV29-1 with TRBJ2-7, with 9 bases lining up with TRBD1. The CDR3 has 14 amino acids. Per the germline V gene, CDR1 is SQVTM and CDR2 is ANQGSEA. J was trimmed by 2 bases and V by 2 bases; bases with no gene match: 4. The CDR3 region has the DNA TGCAGCGTTGAACCGGGACAGGGACCCTACGAGCAGTACTTC. It yields the protein CSVEPGQGPYEQYF.

The chain has TRBV4-2 and TRBJ2-2; D remains ambiguous. V lost 0 bases, J lost 11 bases, and 13 bases lay in between. The CDR3 length is 14 residues. Germline assignment: CDR1 LGHNA and CDR2 YNFKEQ. The DNA for the CDR3 is TGTGCCAGCAGCCAAGATTTTAGGGTTCCCGAGCTGTTTTTT. Translating gives CASSQDFRVPELFF.

The table lists this clonotype with many counts. The chain joins TRBV7-2 to TRBJ1-2; D ambiguous. The CDR3 has 13 amino acids. Trimming cost V 4 bases and J 4 bases, with 10 bases left between them. Germline CDR1 SGHTA, CDR2 FQGNSA. Written as DNA, the CDR3 is TGTGCCAGCAGCTCCTCGGGAGGCTATGGCTACACCTTC. This encodes CASSSSGGYGYTF. Combining the CDR3 with reference TRBV7-2 and TRBJ1-2 gives the whole variable domain GAGVSQSPSNKVTEKGKDVELRCDPISGHTALYWYRQSLGQGLEFLIYFQGNSAPDKSGLPSDRFSAERTGGSVSTLTIQRTQQEDSAVYLCASSSSGGYGYTFGSGTRLTVV.

The J gene is TRBJ2-7, the V gene TRBV19; 10 bases are a match to TRBD1. J gave up 2 bases and V 4 bases, and 5 bases lay outside the gene matches. The length of the CDR3 is 15 residues. In germline, CDR1 is LNHDA, CDR2 SQIVND (reference sequence). DNA for the CDR3: TGTGCCAGTAGTAGCTGGACAGGGGGGACCTACGAGCAGTACTTC. Its protein is CASSSWTGGTYEQYF.

V and J are TRBV7-8 and TRBJ1-6; no definite D call. The germline CDR1 and CDR2 sequences are SGHVS and FQNEAQ. The CDR3 length is 15 residues. V gave up 1 base and J gave up 10 bases, with 14 bases separating them. The CDR3 loop is CASSLGQVQWSPLHF. The CDR3 DNA is TGTGCCAGCAGCTTAGGGCAGGTGCAGTGGTCACCCCTCCACTTT.

This clonotype was observed once. A much larger clone lies one base from this, so it may be a read error. The chain couples TRBV7-2 to TRBJ2-7, with D unclear. Germline values: CDR1 SGHTA, CDR2 FQGNSA. The V end lost 7 bases, the J end lost 3 bases, and 19 bases lay between the germline ends. The length of the CDR3 is 15 residues. The chain's CDR3 is CASNLGALVIYEQYF. The CDR3 DNA reads as TGTGCCAGCAACCTTGGTGCGCTGGTAATCTACGAGCAGTACTTC.

This clonotype has only a few counts. DNA for the CDR3: TGTGCCAGCACCCAGGGGATAGGAGAAAAACTGTTTTTT. Translation gives CASTQGIGEKLFF. J is TRBJ1-4 and V is TRBV5-5, with D possibly matching TRBD1 (6 bases). The CDR3 contains 13 residues. The germline CDR1 and CDR2 sequences are SGHKS and YYEKEE (reference sequence). Trimming took 6 bases from V and 8 from J, leaving 14 bases between them.

In regard to this clonotype: Germline is not matched at one junction end, which may reflect a read error. J is TRBJ2-1 and V is TRBV20-1; D perhaps matches TRBD1 (6 bases). The CDR3 is made up of 16 amino acids. CDR1 is DFQATT, CDR2 SNEGSKA, per germline (reference sequence). The CDR3 coding sequence is TGCAGTGCTAGTGGGTGGGGGCATGGTCCCTACAATAAGCAGTTCTTC. Its protein product is CSASGWGHGPYNKQFF.

The rearrangement joins TRBV4-1 to TRBJ2-7; D unresolved. The germline gives CDR1 MGHRA, CDR2 YSYEKL. The CDR3 length is 13 residues. Trimming shortened V by 2 bases and J by 2 bases, and 7 bases separated the two germline ends. The CDR3 DNA follows: TGCGCCAGCAGCCAACAAATCACCTACGAGCAGTACTTC. As protein: CASSQQITYEQYF.